A single sample gave rise to the 13 T cell receptor beta chains below, sequenced in a study of blood T cell repertoires in COVID-19. Profiled with immunoSEQ multiplex PCR; TCRdb holds only in-frame clones, not every one. Of a few hundred thousand clones in the sample, approximately 90% are singletons; the top ten hold about 0.78%. What was sequenced was PBMCs or T cells enriched from blood (not recorded which). These receptors were taken from a middle-aged woman who had been exposed to COVID-19.

In DNA form, the CDR3 reads TGCGCCAGCAGAATGGTGGGGGGTCGAGAGACCCAGTACTTC. Its protein is CASRMVGGRETQYF. The chain links TRBV5-1 to TRBJ2-5; a possible D gene is TRBD2 (6 bases). In germline, CDR1 is SGHRS, CDR2 YFSETQ. This CDR3 region has 14 residues. The V end lost 5 bases, the J end lost 4 bases, and 15 bases lay between the germline ends.

V and J are TRBV29-1 and TRBJ1-5; D not certain. From germline, CDR1 is SQVTM and CDR2 ANQGSEA. The CDR3 has 13 amino acids. Trimming took off 5 bases at V and 5 bases at J, with 13 bases between the two ends. CDR3 in amino acids: CSVLTRPDQPQHF. CDR3 nucleotide sequence: TGCAGCGTTTTAACCAGGCCCGATCAGCCCCAGCATTTT.

The rearrangement joins TRBV18 to TRBJ2-7; 10 bases agree with TRBD1. The CDR3 extends over 14 amino acids. The germline CDR1 and CDR2 sequences are KGHSH and LQKENI. Trimming took 1 base from V and 5 from J; bases not matched to a gene: 2. The CDR3 reads CASSPQTGGNEQYF. CDR3 DNA: TGTGCCAGCTCACCACAGACAGGGGGCAACGAGCAGTACTTC.

The gene calls are TRBV5-1 and TRBJ1-1, with TRBD1 identical over 7 bases. Trimming took 4 bases from V and 5 from J; bases not matched to a gene: 14. The CDR3 runs 16 residues. Germline V lookup: CDR1 SGHRS, CDR2 YFSETQ. CDR3 sequence: CASSVTSQGRRTEAFF. CDR3 DNA: TGCGCCAGCAGCGTAACTTCACAGGGGCGGCGAACTGAAGCTTTCTTT. Combining the CDR3 with reference TRBV5-1 and TRBJ1-1 gives the whole variable domain KAGVTQTPRYLIKTRGQQVTLSCSPISGHRSVSWYQQTPGQGLQFLFEYFSETQRNKGNFPGRFSGRQFSNSRSEMNVSTLELGDSALYLCASSVTSQGRRTEAFFGQGTRLTVV.

The chain has TRBV27 and TRBJ1-5; a weak D match, TRBD1 (6 bases). V was shortened by 4 bases and J by 15 bases, with 16 bases between the two germline ends. The germline V gene has CDR1 MNHEY and CDR2 SMNVEV (reference sequence). The length of the CDR3 is 12 residues. The CDR3 region is CASSSPGHASHF. Here the CDR3 DNA reads TGTGCCAGCAGTTCGCCGGGACACGCTTCGCATTTT.

The chain recombines TRBV5-1 with TRBJ2-1, with TRBD1 matching over 10 bases. The CDR3 is 15 amino acids. Trimming removed 5 bases from V and 4 bases from J; junction bases left unmatched: 6. From germline, CDR1 is SGHRS and CDR2 YFSETQ. CDR3: CASSSGTGVYNEQFF. In DNA form, the CDR3 reads TGCGCCAGCAGTTCCGGGACAGGGGTTTACAATGAGCAGTTCTTC.

This clone has more than one count but fewer than ten. V gene TRBV6-5 combines with J gene TRBJ2-1; 11 positions match TRBD2. J was trimmed by 5 bases and V by 1 base; bases with no gene match: 4. CDR3 size: 16 residues. Germline CDR1 reads MNHEY; CDR2 reads SVGAGI. The CDR3 here is CASSYLGTSGNNEQFF. In DNA, the CDR3 is TGTGCCAGCAGTTACTTAGGGACTAGCGGCAACAATGAGCAGTTCTTC.

The rearrangement joins TRBV9 to TRBJ2-7; TRBD2 agrees at 8 bases. This CDR3 comprises 17 residues. From germline, CDR1 is SGDLS and CDR2 YYNGEE. J was trimmed by 1 base and V by 2 bases; bases with no gene match: 11. The CDR3 spells CASSVDPRTSRSYEQYF. As DNA, the CDR3 is TGTGCCAGCAGCGTGGATCCTAGGACTAGCCGGTCCTACGAGCAGTACTTC.

This clone was seen only once. The chain combines TRBV6-6 with TRBJ1-1; D not certain. The CDR3 contains 16 residues. V was clipped by 0 bases and J by 4 bases, with 15 bases between them. Germline CDR1 is MNHNY and CDR2 is SVGAGI (reference sequence). The chain's CDR3 is CASSYSTRPAGTEAFF. CDR3 coding DNA: TGTGCCAGCAGTTACTCGACAAGGCCGGCGGGCACTGAAGCTTTCTTT.

J is TRBJ1-1 and V is TRBV7-9; perhaps TRBD1 as D (6 bases). Trimming shortened V by 5 bases and J by 1 base, and 8 bases separated the two germline ends. CDR1 and CDR2 from the germline V gene are SEHNR and FQNEAQ (reference sequence). The length of the CDR3 is 13 residues. CDR3 DNA: TGTGCCAGCAGCGGGGGACAGAACACTGAAGCTTTCTTT. Translation gives CASSGGQNTEAFF.

The CDR3 sequence is CASSPARTSGNEQFF. The CDR3 region has the DNA TGTGCCAGCAGTCCCGCCCGGACTAGCGGCAATGAGCAGTTCTTC. The J gene is TRBJ2-1, the V gene TRBV6-5; 10 bases line up with TRBD2. V shed 5 bases, J shed 6 bases, and the junction held 7 bases outside the gene matches. Germline loops: CDR1 MNHEY, CDR2 SVGAGI. The length of the CDR3 is 15 residues.

The chain links TRBV18 to TRBJ2-7; 9 positions agree with TRBD1. The junction had 4 bases not matched to a gene; V was cut back by 3 bases and J by 7 bases. The CDR3 runs to 13 residues. Germline loops: CDR1 KGHSH, CDR2 LQKENI. The CDR3 DNA is TGTGCCAGCTCACCGGGACAGGGTAGGGAGCAGTACTTC. It is translated as CASSPGQGREQYF.

V usage is TRBV5-1 and J usage is TRBJ1-2; TRBD1 matches at 12 bases. This CDR3 has 16 amino acids. The germline V gene has CDR1 SGHRS and CDR2 YFSETQ. V shed 4 bases and J 6 bases; nucleotides not matched to a gene: 10. CDR3 coding DNA: TGCGCCAGCAGCCGCTCCGGGACAGGGGGCCGAGATGGCTACACCTTC. Translation: CASSRSGTGGRDGYTF.